This TCR beta chain was sequenced in a study of blood T cell repertoires in COVID-19. In the study overall: Sources were T cells, B-cell-depleted T cells, or PBMCs; the material itself was cDNA or gDNA.

Between the trimmed V and J ends, which lost 5 bases and 11 bases, there was a span of 13 bases. This CDR3 has 13 residues. CDR1 is SGHVS, CDR2 FQNEAQ, per germline. Measured with immunoSEQ multiplex PCR; TCRdb has only the in-frame clones, and not every one. The sample consists of about 100,000 clones, 88% of them appearing once. This TCR came from a human donor in a cohort sampled during active COVID-19. The chain combines TRBV7-8 with TRBJ1-6, with D possibly TRBD1 on 5 matching bases. Sequenced input: peripheral blood. The CDR3: CASSPRGGAPLHF. CDR3 sequence (DNA): TGTGCCAGCAGCCCTCGGGGGGGTGCACCCCTCCACTTT.